This TCR beta chain was sequenced in a study of blood T cell repertoires in COVID-19. Only in-frame clones appear in the TCRdb table, and some are missing; sequencing was by immunoSEQ multiplex PCR. The sample holds about 100,000 clones; roughly 90% are singletons and the top ten take about 7.4%. CDR3 length equals 15 residues. CDR1 is MNHNY and CDR2 is SVGAGI in the germline V gene (reference sequence). Trimming pared 6 bases from V and 0 bases from J, leaving 12 bases between. Sequenced material: peripheral blood. The chain recombines TRBV6-6 with TRBJ1-3, with D possibly TRBD1 on 6 matching bases. The source of this sequence is a man aged 30 to 39 in a cohort sampled during active COVID-19. CDR3 DNA sequence: TGTGCCAGCAGACCTGACAGGAGCTCTGGAAACACCATATATTTT. Its protein product is CASRPDRSSGNTIYF.